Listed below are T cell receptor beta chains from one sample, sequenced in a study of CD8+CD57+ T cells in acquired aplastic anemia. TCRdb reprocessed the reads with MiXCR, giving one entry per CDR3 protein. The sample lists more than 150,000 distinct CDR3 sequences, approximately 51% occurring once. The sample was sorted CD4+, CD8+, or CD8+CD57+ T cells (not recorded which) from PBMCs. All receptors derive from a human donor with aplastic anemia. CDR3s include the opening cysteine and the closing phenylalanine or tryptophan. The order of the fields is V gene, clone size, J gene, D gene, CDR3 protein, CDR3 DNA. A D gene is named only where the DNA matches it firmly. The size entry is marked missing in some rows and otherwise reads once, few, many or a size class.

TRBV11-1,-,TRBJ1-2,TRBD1,CASTIGQGAGGYTF,TGTGCCAGCACCATTGGACAGGGGGCTGGCGGCTACACCTTC
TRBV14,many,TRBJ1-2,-,CASSDQTGRSYGYTF,TGTGCCAGCAGCGATCAAACAGGTCGATCTTATGGCTACACCTTC
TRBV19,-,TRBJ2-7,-,CASSIDSKVYEQYF,TGTGCCAGTAGTATAGACTCGAAGGTCTACGAGCAGTACTTC
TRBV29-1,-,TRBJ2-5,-,CSVVGGSETQYF,TGCAGCGTTGTAGGGGGGAGCGAGACCCAGTACTTC
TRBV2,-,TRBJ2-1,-,CASSYGGDERFF,TGTGCCAGCAGCTACGGGGGCGATGAGCGGTTCTTC
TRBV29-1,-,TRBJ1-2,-,CSARTGGYTF,TGCAGCGCTCGGACGGGGGGCTACACCTTC
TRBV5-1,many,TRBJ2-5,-,CASSRVPTETQYF,TGCGCCAGCAGCCGGGTCCCGACAGAGACCCAGTACTTC
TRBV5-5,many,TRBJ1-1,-,CASSTGFTDMNTEAFF,TGTGCCAGCAGCACAGGATTCACCGACATGAACACTGAAGCTTTCTTT
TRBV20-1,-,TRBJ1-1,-,CSASGGLNTEAFF,TGCAGTGCTAGCGGGGGCTTGAACACTGAAGCTTTCTTT
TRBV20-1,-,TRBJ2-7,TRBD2,CSARDTLAGDHEQYF,TGCAGTGCTAGAGATACTCTAGCGGGAGATCACGAGCAGTACTTC